Included here is one TCR beta chain sequence, with context. Under the authors' procedure: Amplifying reference gene primers gave estimates of nucleated cell counts. Using immunoSEQ multiplex PCR, the repertoire was profiled, and TCRdb retains in-frame clones only, with some absent. The V and J calls and clone size come from that table; D and trimming were worked out from the DNA. The table includes about 180,000 clones, roughly 82% detected once. This specimen comes from a study of blood T cell repertoires in COVID-19. Study at large: Samples representing acute and convalescent COVID-19 were sourced from the United States, Italy and Spain. PBMCs, B-cell-depleted T cells, or T cells provided the cDNA or gDNA that made up the material.

For recovered donors of Cohort 3, there were two negative PCRs, clearance, or symptom resolution. What was sequenced was PBMCs or T cells enriched from blood (not recorded which). The TCR comes from a man aged 45-65 years who had recovered from COVID-19.

CDR3 amino acids: CAWSRGLVDEKLFF. As DNA, the CDR3 is TGTGCCTGGAGCAGGGGGTTGGTGGATGAAAAACTGTTTTTT. The chain is built from TRBV30 and TRBJ1-4, with 7 bases identical to TRBD1. The trim removed 3 bases at V and 6 bases at J, leaving 7 bases unmatched. CDR3 size: 14 residues. CDR1 GTSNPN and CDR2 SVGIG come from the germline V gene (reference sequence).